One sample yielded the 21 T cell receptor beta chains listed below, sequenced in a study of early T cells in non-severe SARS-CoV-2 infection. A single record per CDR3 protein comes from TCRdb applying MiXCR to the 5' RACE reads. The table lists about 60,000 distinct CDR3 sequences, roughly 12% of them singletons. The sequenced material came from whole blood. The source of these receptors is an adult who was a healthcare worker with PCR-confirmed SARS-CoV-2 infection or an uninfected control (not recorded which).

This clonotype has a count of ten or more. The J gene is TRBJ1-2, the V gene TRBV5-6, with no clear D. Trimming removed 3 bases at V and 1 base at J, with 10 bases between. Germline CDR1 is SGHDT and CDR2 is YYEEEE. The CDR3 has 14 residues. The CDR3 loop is CASSWSVRNYGYTF. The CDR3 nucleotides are TGTGCCAGCAGCTGGTCCGTCCGTAACTATGGCTACACCTTC.

CDR3 sequence reads: CASSEMWTYTF. As DNA, the CDR3 is TGTGCCAGCAGTGAAATGTGGACATACACCTTC. The J gene is TRBJ1-2, the V gene TRBV25-1, with TRBD1 as a possible D gene (5 bases). V was shortened by 2 bases and J by 11 bases, with 9 bases between the two germline ends. This CDR3 contains 11 residues. Germline V lookup: CDR1 MGHDK, CDR2 SYGVNS.

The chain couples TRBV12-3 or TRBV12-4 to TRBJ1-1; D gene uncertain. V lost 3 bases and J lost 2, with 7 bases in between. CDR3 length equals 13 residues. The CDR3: CASSLWGNTEAFF. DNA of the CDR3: TGTGCCAGCAGTTTGTGGGGAAACACTGAAGCTTTCTTT.

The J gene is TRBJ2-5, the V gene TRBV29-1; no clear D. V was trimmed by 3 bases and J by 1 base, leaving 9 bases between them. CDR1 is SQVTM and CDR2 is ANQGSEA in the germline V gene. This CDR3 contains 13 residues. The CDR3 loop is CSVDLTAQETQYF. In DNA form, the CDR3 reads TGCAGCGTTGATTTGACTGCCCAAGAGACCCAGTACTTC.

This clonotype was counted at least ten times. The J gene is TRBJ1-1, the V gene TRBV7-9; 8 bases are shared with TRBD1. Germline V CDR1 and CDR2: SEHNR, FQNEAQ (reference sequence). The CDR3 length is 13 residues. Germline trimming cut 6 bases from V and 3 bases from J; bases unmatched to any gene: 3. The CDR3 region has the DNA TGTGCCAGCAGTTCACAGGGGGACACTGAAGCTTTCTTT. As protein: CASSSQGDTEAFF.

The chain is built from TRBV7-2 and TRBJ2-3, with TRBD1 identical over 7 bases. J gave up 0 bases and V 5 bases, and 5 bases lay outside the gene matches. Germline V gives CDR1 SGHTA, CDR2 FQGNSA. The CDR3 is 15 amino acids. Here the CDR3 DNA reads TGTGCCAGCAGCGTGGGACAGTCGAGCACAGATACGCAGTATTTT. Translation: CASSVGQSSTDTQYF.

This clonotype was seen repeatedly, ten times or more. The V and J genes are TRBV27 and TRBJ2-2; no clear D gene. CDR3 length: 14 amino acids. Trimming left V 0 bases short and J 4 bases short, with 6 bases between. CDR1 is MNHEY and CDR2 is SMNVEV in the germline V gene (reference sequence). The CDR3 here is CASSLSSTTGELFF. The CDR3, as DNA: TGTGCCAGCAGTTTATCAAGCACCACCGGGGAGCTGTTTTTT.

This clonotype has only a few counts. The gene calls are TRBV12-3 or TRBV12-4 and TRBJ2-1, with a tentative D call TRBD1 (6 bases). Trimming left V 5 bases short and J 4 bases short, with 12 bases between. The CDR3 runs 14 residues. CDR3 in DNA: TGTGCCAGCAGTCCTACGAGGGGGTACAATGAGCAGTTCTTC. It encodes CASSPTRGYNEQFF.

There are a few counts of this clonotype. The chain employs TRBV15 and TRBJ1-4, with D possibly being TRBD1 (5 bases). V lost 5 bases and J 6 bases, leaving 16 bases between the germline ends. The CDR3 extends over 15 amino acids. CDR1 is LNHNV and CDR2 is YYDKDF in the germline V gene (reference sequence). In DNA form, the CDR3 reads TGTGCCACCAGCCCCCGGGGGAAAGATTATGAAAAACTGTTTTTT. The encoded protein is CATSPRGKDYEKLFF.

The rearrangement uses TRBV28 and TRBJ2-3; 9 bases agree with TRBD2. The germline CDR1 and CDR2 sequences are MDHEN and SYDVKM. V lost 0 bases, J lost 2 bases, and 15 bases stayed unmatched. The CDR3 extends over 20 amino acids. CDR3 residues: CASSLWTSGRDGTHTDTQYF. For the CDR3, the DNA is TGTGCCAGCAGTTTATGGACTAGCGGACGGGACGGCACACACACAGATACGCAGTATTTT.

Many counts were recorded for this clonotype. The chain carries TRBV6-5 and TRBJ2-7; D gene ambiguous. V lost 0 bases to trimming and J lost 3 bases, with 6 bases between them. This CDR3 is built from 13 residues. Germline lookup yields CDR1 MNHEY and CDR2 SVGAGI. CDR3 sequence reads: CASSYSYSYEQYF. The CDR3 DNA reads TGTGCCAGCAGTTACTCCTACAGCTACGAGCAGTACTTC.

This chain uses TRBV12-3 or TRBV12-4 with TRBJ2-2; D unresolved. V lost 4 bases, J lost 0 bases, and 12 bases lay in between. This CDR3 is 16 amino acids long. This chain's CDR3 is CASSSTTAPNTGELFF. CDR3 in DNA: TGTGCCAGCAGTTCTACGACGGCTCCGAACACCGGGGAGCTGTTTTTT.

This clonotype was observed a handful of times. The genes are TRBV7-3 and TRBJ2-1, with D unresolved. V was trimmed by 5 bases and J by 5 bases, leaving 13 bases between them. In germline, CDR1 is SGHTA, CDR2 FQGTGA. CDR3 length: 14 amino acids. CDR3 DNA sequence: TGTGCCAGCAGCCCCGAGGTGGGGAACAATGAGCAGTTCTTC. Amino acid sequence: CASSPEVGNNEQFF.

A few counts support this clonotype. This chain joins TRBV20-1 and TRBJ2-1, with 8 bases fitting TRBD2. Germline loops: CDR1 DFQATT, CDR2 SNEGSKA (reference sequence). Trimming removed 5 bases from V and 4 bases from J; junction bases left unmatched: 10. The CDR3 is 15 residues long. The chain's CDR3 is CSAHQSGRSYNEQFF. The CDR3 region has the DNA TGCAGTGCTCATCAAAGCGGGAGATCGTACAATGAGCAGTTCTTC.

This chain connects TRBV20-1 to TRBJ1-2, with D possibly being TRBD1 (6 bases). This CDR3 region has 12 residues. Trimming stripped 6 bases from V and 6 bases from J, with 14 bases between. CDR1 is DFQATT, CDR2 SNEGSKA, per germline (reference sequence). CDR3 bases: TGCAGTGCCCAGGATCCAGGGGATGGCTACACCTTC. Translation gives CSAQDPGDGYTF.

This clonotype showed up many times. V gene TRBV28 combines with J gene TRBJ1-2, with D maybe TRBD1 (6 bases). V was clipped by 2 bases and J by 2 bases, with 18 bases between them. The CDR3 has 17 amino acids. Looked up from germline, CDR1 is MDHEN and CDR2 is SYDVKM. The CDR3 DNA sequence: TGTGCCAGCAGTTTAGGGCGAGCTCCAGGGGAGAACTATGGCTACACCTTC. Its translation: CASSLGRAPGENYGYTF.

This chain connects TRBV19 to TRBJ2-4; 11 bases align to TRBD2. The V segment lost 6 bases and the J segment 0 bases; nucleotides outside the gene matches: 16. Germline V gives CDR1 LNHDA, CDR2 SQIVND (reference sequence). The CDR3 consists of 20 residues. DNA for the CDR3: TGTGCCAGTAGGTCACTCGCCGGGACTAGCGGCTCGATAGCCAAAAACATTCAGTACTTC. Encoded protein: CASRSLAGTSGSIAKNIQYF.

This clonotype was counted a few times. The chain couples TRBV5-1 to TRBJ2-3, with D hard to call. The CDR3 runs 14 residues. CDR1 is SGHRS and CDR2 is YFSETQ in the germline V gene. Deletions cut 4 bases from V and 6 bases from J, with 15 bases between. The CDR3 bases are TGCGCCAGCAGCGCCCACTCGCCAGGCGATACGCAGTATTTT. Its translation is CASSAHSPGDTQYF.

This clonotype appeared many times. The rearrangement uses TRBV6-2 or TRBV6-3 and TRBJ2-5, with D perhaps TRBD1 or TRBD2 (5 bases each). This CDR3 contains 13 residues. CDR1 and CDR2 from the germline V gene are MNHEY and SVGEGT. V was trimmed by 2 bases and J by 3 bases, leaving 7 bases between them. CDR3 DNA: TGTGCCAGCAGTTACGGGGGAAAAGAGACCCAGTACTTC. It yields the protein CASSYGGKETQYF.

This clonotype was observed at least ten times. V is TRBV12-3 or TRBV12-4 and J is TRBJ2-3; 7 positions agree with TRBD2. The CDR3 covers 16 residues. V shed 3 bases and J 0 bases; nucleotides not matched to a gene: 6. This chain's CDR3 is CASSFQLAVSTDTQYF. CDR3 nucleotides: TGTGCCAGCAGTTTCCAGCTAGCGGTTAGCACAGATACGCAGTATTTT.

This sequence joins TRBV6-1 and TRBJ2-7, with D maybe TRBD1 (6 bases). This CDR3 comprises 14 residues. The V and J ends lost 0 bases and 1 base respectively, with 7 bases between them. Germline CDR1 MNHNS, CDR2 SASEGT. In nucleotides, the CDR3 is TGTGCCAGCAGTGAAGCGGACAGTTCCTACGAGCAGTACTTC. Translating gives CASSEADSSYEQYF.